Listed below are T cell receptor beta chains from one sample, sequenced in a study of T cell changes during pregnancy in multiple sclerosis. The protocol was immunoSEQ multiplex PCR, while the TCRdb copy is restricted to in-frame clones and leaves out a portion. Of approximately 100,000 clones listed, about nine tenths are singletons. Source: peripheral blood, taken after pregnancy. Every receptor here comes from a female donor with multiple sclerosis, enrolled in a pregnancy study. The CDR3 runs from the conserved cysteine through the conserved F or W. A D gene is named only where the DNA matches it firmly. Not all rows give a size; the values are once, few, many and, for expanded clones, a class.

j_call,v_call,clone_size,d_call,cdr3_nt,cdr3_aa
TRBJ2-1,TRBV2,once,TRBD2,TGTGCCAGCAGGATGACTAGCGGGGGGCTCTATGAGCAGTTCTTC,CASRMTSGGLYEQFF
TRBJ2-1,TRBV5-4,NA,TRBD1,TGTGCCAGCAGCTTGAGCCTACGGGACAGTCACAATGAGCAGTTCTTC,CASSLSLRDSHNEQFF
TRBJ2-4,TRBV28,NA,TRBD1,TGTGCCAGCAGCCCAATATGGACAGGAGTGGAAGGAAACATTCAGTACTTC,CASSPIWTGVEGNIQYF
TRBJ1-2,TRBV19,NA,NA,TGTGCCAGTAGTGCGGACACAGCTAACTATGGCTACACCTTC,CASSADTANYGYTF
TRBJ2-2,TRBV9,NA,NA,TGTGCCAGCAGCGCCCCTCCGGGGGCCGGGGAGCTGTTTTTT,CASSAPPGAGELFF
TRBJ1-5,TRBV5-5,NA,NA,TGTGCCAGCAGCTTTCGGGGGACGGCTTATCAGCCCCAGCATTTT,CASSFRGTAYQPQHF
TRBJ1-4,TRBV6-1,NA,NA,TGTGCCAGCAGTGATGGGGAGGGCTATAATGAAAAACTGTTTTTT,CASSDGEGYNEKLFF
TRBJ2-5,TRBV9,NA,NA,TGTGCCAGCAGCGTTACAGGGTCCCAAGAGACCCAGTACTTC,CASSVTGSQETQYF
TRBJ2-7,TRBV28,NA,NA,TGTGCCAGCAGTCCTGACAGCTACGAGCAGTACTTC,CASSPDSYEQYF
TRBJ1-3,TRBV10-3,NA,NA,TGTGCCATCAGTGATAGGAGCTCTGGAAACACCATATATTTT,CAISDRSSGNTIYF
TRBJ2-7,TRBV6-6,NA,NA,TGTGCCATCCGGACAGGCGGGGTAGGTGAGCAGTACTTC,CAIRTGGVGEQYF
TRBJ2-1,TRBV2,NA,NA,TGTGCCAGCAGAACTGGGGGCAGTTTCAATGAGCAGTTCTTC,CASRTGGSFNEQFF
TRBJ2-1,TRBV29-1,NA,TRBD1,TGCAGCGTTGCAGGGGGCTTAAACAATGAGCAGTTCTTC,CSVAGGLNNEQFF
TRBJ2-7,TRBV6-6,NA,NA,TGTGCCAGCAGTTACGGCGGGGCGACCTACGAGCAGTACTTC,CASSYGGATYEQYF
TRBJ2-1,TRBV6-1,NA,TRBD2,TGTGCCAGCAGTGATTTAACGGGGGGAACTAGAGAGCAGTTCTTC,CASSDLTGGTREQFF
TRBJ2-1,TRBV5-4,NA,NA,TGTGCCAGCAGCATAACAGGGCACAATGAGCAGTTCTTC,CASSITGHNEQFF
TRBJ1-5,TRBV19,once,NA,TGTGCCAGTCGGGTATCTTATAGCAATCAGCCCCAGCATTTT,CASRVSYSNQPQHF
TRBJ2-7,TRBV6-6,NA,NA,TGTGCCAGCAGTAGATCCGGGGGCTCCTACGAGCAGTACTTC,CASSRSGGSYEQYF
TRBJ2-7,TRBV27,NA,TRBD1,TGTGCCAGCAGTCCCGGGACAGGAACCGGCGAGCAGTACTTC,CASSPGTGTGEQYF
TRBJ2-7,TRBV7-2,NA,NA,TGTGCCAGCAGCTTAGGTCATGGAGGGATCGCCTACGAGCAGTACTTC,CASSLGHGGIAYEQYF
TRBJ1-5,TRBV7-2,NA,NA,TGTGCCAGCGGGACTTATAGCAATCAGCCCCAGCATTTT,CASGTYSNQPQHF
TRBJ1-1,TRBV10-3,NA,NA,TGTGCCATGTCCCTGGGGCCCTCCGCTGAAGCTTTCTTT,CAMSLGPSAEAFF